This T cell receptor (beta chain) was sequenced in a study of blood T cell repertoires in COVID-19. Study background: The United States, Italy and Spain supplied acute and convalescent COVID-19 samples.

Those enrolled, adults aged about 18 to 89 years, came from roughly 23 US areas. Assay used: immunoSEQ multiplex PCR; TCRdb lists only in-frame clones, some missing. The table has a few hundred thousand clones, 80% to 90% seen once. Losses at the gene ends were 4 bases for V and 7 bases for J; bases not matched to a gene: 2. The CDR3 extends over 12 amino acids. CDR1 is SNHLY and CDR2 is FYNNEI in the germline V gene. V and J are TRBV2 and TRBJ1-1, with 8 positions matching TRBD1. The source material was PBMCs or T cells enriched from blood (not recorded which). The sequence was obtained from a woman in her 50s who had recovered from COVID-19. CDR3 in amino acids: CASSAGQGEAFF. The CDR3 DNA follows: TGTGCCAGCAGTGCCGGACAGGGTGAAGCTTTCTTT.